Below are 25 T cell receptor beta chains sequenced from a single sample in a study of cytomegalovirus exposure and HLA in healthy donors. 60 Vbeta and 13 Jbeta primers were used in PCR. The data were produced by immunoSEQ multiplex PCR, yet TCRdb's version contains in-frame clones alone and is incomplete. This sample yields about 200,000 clones, of which about nine tenths are seen a single time; around 1.4% belongs to the top ten. Sequencing was done on a sample of PBMCs. The receptors were gathered from a man under 40 in good health and CMV-seronegative.

Only a few counts were recorded for this clone. The genes are TRBV2 and TRBJ2-7; TRBD1 aligns across 10 bases. Germline V gene lookup returns CDR1 SNHLY and CDR2 FYNNEI. This CDR3 has 15 residues. Germline trimming cut 4 bases from V and 3 bases from J; bases unmatched to any gene: 6. CDR3: CASSVATGGIYEQYF. DNA of the CDR3: TGTGCCAGCAGTGTAGCGACAGGGGGCATCTACGAGCAGTACTTC. The complete variable domain, with remaining parts taken from reference TRBV2 and TRBJ2-7, reads EPEVTQTPSHQVTQMGQEVILRCVPISNHLYFYWYRQILGQKVEFLVSFYNNEISEKSEIFDDQFSVERPDGSNFTLKIRSTKLEDSAMYFCASSVATGGIYEQYFGPGTRLTVT.

A remark on this clone: The junction departs from germline at one end; a sequencing error may be responsible. V is TRBV7-9 and J is TRBJ1-2; D is undetermined. In germline, CDR1 is SEHNR, CDR2 FQNEAQ (reference sequence). CDR3 length: 13 amino acids. The CDR3: CSSSLSANYGYTF. CDR3 DNA: TGTTCCAGCAGCCTTTCGGCTAACTATGGCTACACCTTC.

The chain links TRBV19 to TRBJ2-7; no clear D gene. CDR1 and CDR2 from the germline V gene are LNHDA and SQIVND (reference sequence). Trimming took 4 bases from V and 3 from J, leaving 13 bases between them. CDR3 length equals 14 residues. For the CDR3, the DNA is TGTGCCAGTAGTACTCCAAACTCAAACTACGAGCAGTACTTC. Translated, it gives CASSTPNSNYEQYF. The variable domain in full, completed from reference TRBV19 and TRBJ2-7, reads DGGITQSPKYLFRKEGQNVTLSCEQNLNHDAMYWYRQDPGQGLRLIYYSQIVNDFQKGDIAEGYSVSREKKESFPLTVTSAQKNPTAFYLCASSTPNSNYEQYFGPGTRLTVT.

The rearrangement joins TRBV5-1 to TRBJ2-2; TRBD1 might be the D (5 bases). V was shortened by 0 bases and J by 7 bases, with 7 bases between the two germline ends. CDR3 size: 13 residues. Germline V gives CDR1 SGHRS, CDR2 YFSETQ. CDR3 residues: CASSLGQGGELFF. CDR3 DNA: TGCGCCAGCAGCTTGGGTCAGGGCGGGGAGCTGTTTTTT.

In regard to this clone: The germline gene is not matched at one end of the junction; a read error may be the cause. The CDR3 here is CASSLLGRTGKPYEQYF. The CDR3, as DNA: TGTGCCAGCAGCTTATTGGGACGGACAGGGAAGCCCTACGAGCAGTACTTC. This chain uses TRBV28 with TRBJ2-5, with 8 bases identical to TRBD1. The J call may be mistaken, given a closer DNA end match to TRBJ2-7. From germline, CDR1 is MDHEN and CDR2 SYDVKM. The CDR3 consists of 17 residues.

The J gene is TRBJ1-2, the V gene TRBV5-1; no clear D gene. The V gene lost 0 bases and the J gene lost 8 bases, with 17 bases spanning the gap. CDR3 length equals 15 residues. Germline CDR1 is SGHRS and CDR2 is YFSETQ. As DNA, the CDR3 is TGCGCCAGCAGCTTGGAGACGGGGAGAGGGAGGGGCTACACCTTC. It is translated as CASSLETGRGRGYTF. Filled out from reference TRBV5-1 and TRBJ1-2, the complete variable domain reads KAGVTQTPRYLIKTRGQQVTLSCSPISGHRSVSWYQQTPGQGLQFLFEYFSETQRNKGNFPGRFSGRQFSNSRSEMNVSTLELGDSALYLCASSLETGRGRGYTFGSGTRLTVV.

This clone occurred once. J is TRBJ2-1 and V is TRBV6-5, with D possibly matching TRBD1 (5 bases). The V gene lost 7 bases and the J gene lost 3 bases, with 16 bases spanning the gap. The CDR3 covers 15 residues. Germline V gene data show CDR1 as MNHEY and CDR2 as SVGAGI. CDR3 amino acids: CASKQAKSFYNEQFF. CDR3 DNA: TGTGCCAGCAAACAGGCGAAAAGTTTCTACAATGAGCAGTTCTTC.

This sequence joins TRBV6-1 and TRBJ1-5; a possible D gene is TRBD1 (5 bases). CDR3 size: 14 residues. Trimming stripped 3 bases from V and 4 bases from J, with 10 bases between. Germline CDR1 is MNHNS and CDR2 is SASEGT. The CDR3 region has the DNA TGTGCCAGCAGTGACAGGGAAGGGAATCAGCCCCAGCATTTT. This codes for CASSDREGNQPQHF.

The chain couples TRBV5-4 to TRBJ2-1; 7 bases are shared with TRBD2. The V gene end was trimmed by 2 bases and the J gene end by 5 bases; junction bases not matched to a gene: 7. This CDR3 comprises 15 residues. The germline V gene has CDR1 SGHNT and CDR2 YYREEE (reference sequence). The CDR3 reads CASSLGRAENNEQFF. The CDR3 DNA is TGTGCCAGCAGCTTAGGGAGGGCCGAAAACAATGAGCAGTTCTTC.

The chain recombines TRBV15 with TRBJ2-7, with TRBD2 as a possible D gene (6 bases). The germline V gene has CDR1 LNHNV and CDR2 YYDKDF (reference sequence). V dropped 0 bases and J dropped 0 bases, with 18 bases sitting between them. The CDR3 has 18 amino acids. This CDR3 reads CATSRERTGLFGSYEQYF. The CDR3 DNA reads TGTGCCACCAGCAGAGAGAGGACGGGACTTTTTGGCTCCTACGAGCAGTACTTC.

This chain links TRBV7-8 with TRBJ1-2; unclear D gene. CDR1 SGHVS and CDR2 FQNEAQ come from the germline V gene. V was pared by 1 base and J by 6 bases, with 12 bases between. The length of the CDR3 is 14 residues. CDR3 residues: CASSLVGGTNGYTF. CDR3 DNA: TGTGCCAGCAGCTTAGTTGGCGGAACTAATGGCTACACCTTC.

The chain combines TRBV29-1 with TRBJ1-5, with unresolved D. The CDR3 is 14 residues long. Trimming pared 5 bases from V and 2 bases from J, leaving 13 bases between. Per the germline V gene, CDR1 is SQVTM and CDR2 is ANQGSEA. In DNA, the CDR3 is TGCAGCGTTTCCCTGACTCATGGCAATCAGCCCCAGCATTTT. Translation: CSVSLTHGNQPQHF.

The chain is built from TRBV7-9 and TRBJ2-1; 8 bases line up with TRBD1. In germline, CDR1 is SEHNR, CDR2 FQNEAQ (reference sequence). J lost 6 bases, V lost 4 bases, and 14 bases had no gene match. The length of the CDR3 is 17 residues. CDR3 sequence (DNA): TGTGCCAGCAGCTATATCCTGACAGGGGACCTACGCAATGAGCAGTTCTTC. The encoded protein is CASSYILTGDLRNEQFF. Combining the CDR3 with reference TRBV7-9 and TRBJ2-1 gives the whole variable domain DTGVSQNPRHKITKRGQNVTFRCDPISEHNRLYWYRQTLGQGPEFLTYFQNEAQLEKSRLLSDRFSAERPKGSFSTLEIQRTEQGDSAMYLCASSYILTGDLRNEQFFGPGTRLTVL.

The V gene is TRBV28, the J gene TRBJ1-5; 7 nucleotides line up with TRBD1. CDR3 size: 14 residues. The J segment lost 0 bases and the V segment lost 6 bases, leaving 2 bases of the junction unmatched. Germline CDR1 is MDHEN and CDR2 is SYDVKM. CDR3 amino acids: CASRGTVSNQPQHF. CDR3 sequence (DNA): TGTGCCAGCAGGGGGACAGTTAGCAATCAGCCCCAGCATTTT.

The V call is TRBV10-2, the J call TRBJ2-5; possibly TRBD1 for D (5 bases). Germline CDR1 WSHSY, CDR2 SAAADI. V was trimmed by 0 bases and J by 2 bases, leaving 16 bases between them. This CDR3 contains 17 residues. CDR3 DNA: TGCGCCAGCAGTGAGTCGATCTTGCAGGGCGTACAAGAGACCCAGTACTTC. This translates into CASSESILQGVQETQYF.

The chain uses TRBV2 and TRBJ1-4; no clear D gene. From germline, CDR1 is SNHLY and CDR2 FYNNEI. The CDR3 covers 14 residues. Trimming left V 8 bases short and J 7 bases short, with 17 bases between. The CDR3 coding sequence is TGTGCCAGCTCGCCCCAGGCGATTTCTGAAAAACTGTTTTTT. It encodes CASSPQAISEKLFF.

The chain is built from TRBV6-5 and TRBJ2-7; 10 bases line up with TRBD2. In germline, CDR1 is MNHEY, CDR2 SVGAGI. Trimming took 2 bases from V and 3 from J; bases not matched to a gene: 1. This CDR3 has 14 amino acids. The CDR3 protein is CASSYRTSGYEQYF. Here the CDR3 DNA reads TGTGCCAGCAGTTACAGGACTAGCGGCTACGAGCAGTACTTC.

This clone was recorded once. The chain joins TRBV6-1 to TRBJ2-1, with TRBD2 matching over 9 bases. Germline trimming cut 4 bases from V and 1 base from J; bases unmatched to any gene: 5. In germline, CDR1 is MNHNS, CDR2 SASEGT. The length of the CDR3 is 16 residues. In DNA form, the CDR3 reads TGTGCCAGCAGTGGACTAGCGGCTAATTCCTACAATGAGCAGTTCTTC. Residues: CASSGLAANSYNEQFF.

This chain uses TRBV5-5 with TRBJ1-4; possibly TRBD1 for D (5 bases). The CDR3 runs to 13 residues. The V gene lost 4 bases and the J gene lost 2 bases, with 6 bases spanning the gap. Per germline, CDR1 SGHKS and CDR2 YYEKEE (reference sequence). In DNA, the CDR3 is TGTGCCAGCAGCCAGGGTACTAATGAAAAACTGTTTTTT. Its translation is CASSQGTNEKLFF.

V and J are TRBV7-9 and TRBJ2-7, with a tentative D call TRBD2 (6 bases). The germline gives CDR1 SEHNR, CDR2 FQNEAQ (reference sequence). The CDR3 sequence is 16 residues long. V was cut by 3 bases and J by 1 base, with 16 bases left in between. CDR3 in DNA: TGTGCCAGCAGCTTCAGTGGGGGGTCTATTTCCTACGAGCAGTACTTC. Encoded protein: CASSFSGGSISYEQYF.

The gene calls are TRBV7-9 and TRBJ2-7; 8 nucleotides match TRBD1. Per the germline V gene, CDR1 is SEHNR and CDR2 is FQNEAQ (reference sequence). The V gene end was trimmed by 5 bases and the J gene end by 5 bases; junction bases not matched to a gene: 5. The CDR3 covers 13 residues. The DNA of the CDR3 is TGTGCCAGCAGCCTGACAGGGGTCCACGAGCAGTACTTC. Protein sequence: CASSLTGVHEQYF.

This chain links TRBV4-2 with TRBJ2-1, with unresolved D. The germline V and J ends were trimmed by 1 base and 6 bases, with 22 bases remaining between them. The length of the CDR3 is 18 residues. CDR1 LGHNA and CDR2 YNFKEQ come from the germline V gene. CDR3 sequence reads: CASSQAGFRSGGRNEQFF. CDR3 coding DNA: TGTGCCAGCAGCCAAGCTGGGTTCAGATCTGGCGGTCGCAATGAGCAGTTCTTC.

The chain is built from TRBV19 and TRBJ2-5; a weak D match, TRBD2 (5 bases). The V gene lost 6 bases and the J gene lost 2 bases, with 13 bases spanning the gap. The V gene's germline CDR1 is LNHDA and CDR2 SQIVND (reference sequence). The CDR3 runs 14 residues. The CDR3 reads CASRITGFQETQYF. The DNA of the CDR3 is TGTGCCAGTAGGATAACGGGATTTCAAGAGACCCAGTACTTC. Drawing the rest from reference TRBV19 and TRBJ2-5, the complete variable domain is DGGITQSPKYLFRKEGQNVTLSCEQNLNHDAMYWYRQDPGQGLRLIYYSQIVNDFQKGDIAEGYSVSREKKESFPLTVTSAQKNPTAFYLCASRITGFQETQYFGPGTRLLVL.

The V and J genes are TRBV5-6 and TRBJ2-7; D perhaps matches TRBD1 (6 bases). Germline V gives CDR1 SGHDT, CDR2 YYEEEE. Trimming shortened V by 5 bases and J by 2 bases, and 23 bases separated the two germline ends. The CDR3 is 17 residues long. CDR3 DNA: TGTGCCAGCAGTCGTATCCGGGACACAACTTCCCCCTACGAGCAGTACTTC. It encodes CASSRIRDTTSPYEQYF.

The gene calls are TRBV28 and TRBJ1-2, with 11 bases that match TRBD1. V shed 7 bases and J 8 bases; nucleotides not matched to a gene: 12. The CDR3 covers 15 residues. Germline V gives CDR1 MDHEN, CDR2 SYDVKM. The CDR3 region is CASNHGGQGAWGYTF. As DNA, the CDR3 is TGTGCCAGCAACCATGGTGGACAGGGGGCGTGGGGCTACACCTTC.